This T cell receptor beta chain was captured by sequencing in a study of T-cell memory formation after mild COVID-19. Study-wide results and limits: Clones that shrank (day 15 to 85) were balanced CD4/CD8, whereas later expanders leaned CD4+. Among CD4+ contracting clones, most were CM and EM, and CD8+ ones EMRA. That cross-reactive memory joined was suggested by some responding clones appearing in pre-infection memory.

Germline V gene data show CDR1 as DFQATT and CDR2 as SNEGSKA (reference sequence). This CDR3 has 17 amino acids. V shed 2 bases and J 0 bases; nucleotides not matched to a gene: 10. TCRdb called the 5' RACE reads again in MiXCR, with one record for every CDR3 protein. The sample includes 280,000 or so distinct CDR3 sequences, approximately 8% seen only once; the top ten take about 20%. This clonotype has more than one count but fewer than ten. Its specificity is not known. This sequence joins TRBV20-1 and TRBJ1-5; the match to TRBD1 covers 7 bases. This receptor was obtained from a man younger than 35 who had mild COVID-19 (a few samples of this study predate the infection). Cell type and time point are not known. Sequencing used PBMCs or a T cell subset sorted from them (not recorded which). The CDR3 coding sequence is TGCAGTGCTAGAAGCGACAGGGAAATTTATAGCAATCAGCCCCAGCATTTT. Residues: CSARSDREIYSNQPQHF.